This T cell receptor (beta chain) stems from a study of cytomegalovirus exposure and HLA in healthy donors. Study conclusions and caveats: A later analysis by the authors found several of the most significant clusters apparently linked to common viral pathogens.

This clone has a handful of counts. Its antigen is still unknown. Each donor's status was that of a healthy bone marrow donor. The PCR ran on 60 Vbeta and 13 Jbeta primers. Sequencing used immunoSEQ multiplex PCR; TCRdb keeps in-frame clones, though not all of them. The sample records over 90,000 clones, approximately 79% being singletons. The TCR originated in a woman in her sixties in good health and CMV-seropositive. The sequencing input was PBMCs.

CDR3 region: CASSLDRSNTEAFF. CDR3 DNA sequence: TGTGCCAGCAGCTTAGACAGGTCGAACACTGAAGCTTTCTTT. The chain combines TRBV5-4 with TRBJ1-1, with D perhaps matching TRBD1 (6 bases). Trimming left V 2 bases short and J 1 base short, with 9 bases between. The CDR3 has 14 amino acids. Per the germline V gene, CDR1 is SGHNT and CDR2 is YYREEE (reference sequence).